A single sample gave rise to the 6 T cell receptor beta chains below, sequenced in a study of blood T cell repertoires in COVID-19. Sequencing used immunoSEQ multiplex PCR; TCRdb keeps in-frame clones, though not all of them. The sample has roughly 61,000 clones; 73% are singletons. The sequenced sample consisted of peripheral blood. All receptors come from an older woman with acute or convalescent COVID-19.

This clone was recorded only once. The CDR3 loop reads CASSRFPPEHNSPLHF. The CDR3 DNA reads as TGTGCCAGCAGCCGTTTCCCTCCCGAGCATAATTCACCCCTCCACTTT. The chain carries TRBV7-9 and TRBJ1-6; no reliable D call. V shed 5 bases and J shed 5 bases, with 16 bases lying between them. The CDR3 extends over 16 amino acids. The germline gives CDR1 SEHNR, CDR2 FQNEAQ (reference sequence).

The rearrangement links TRBV6-5 to TRBJ1-3; 8 nucleotides align to TRBD1. Per the germline V gene, CDR1 is MNHEY and CDR2 is SVGAGI. There are 15 residues in the CDR3. V dropped 8 bases and J dropped 3; count of bases not matched to a gene: 9. In DNA, the CDR3 is TGTGCCAGCGGGCAGGACAGGGAGAGTGGAAACACCATATATTTT. Protein product: CASGQDRESGNTIYF.

This clone was found a few times. V gene TRBV18 combines with J gene TRBJ1-1; tentatively, D is TRBD1 (6 bases). The ends were cut back, 3 bases at V and 1 base at J, with 9 bases in the middle. Germline V gives CDR1 KGHSH, CDR2 LQKENI. CDR3 size: 14 residues. The CDR3 coding sequence is TGTGCCAGCTCACCCCGGACAGAGAACACTGAAGCTTTCTTT. Its translation is CASSPRTENTEAFF.

This rearrangement joins TRBV7-2 to TRBJ1-6; a weak D match, TRBD1 (5 bases). CDR3 length equals 15 residues. Trimming took 5 bases from V and 7 from J, leaving 15 bases between them. Germline loops: CDR1 SGHTA, CDR2 FQGNSA. The CDR3 region has the DNA TGTGCCAGCAGCCATCGGCGGGACGGGAATTCACCCCTCCACTTT. This translates into CASSHRRDGNSPLHF.

This sequence joins TRBV5-1 and TRBJ1-1, with D hard to call. CDR3 length: 14 residues. V gave up 7 bases and J gave up 3 bases, with 16 bases separating them. The germline V gene has CDR1 SGHRS and CDR2 YFSETQ. The CDR3: CASHKEVRDTEAFF. The CDR3 nucleotides are TGCGCCAGCCACAAGGAAGTCCGGGACACTGAAGCTTTCTTT.

V gene TRBV15 combines with J gene TRBJ1-2; possibly TRBD1 for D (6 bases). Germline loops: CDR1 LNHNV, CDR2 YYDKDF (reference sequence). The V end lost 4 bases, the J end lost 4 bases, and 10 bases lay between the germline ends. The CDR3 covers 13 residues. CDR3 in amino acids: CATSTQGGYGYTF. The CDR3 DNA reads TGTGCCACCAGCACACAAGGGGGCTATGGCTACACCTTC.